This T cell receptor (beta chain) was recovered during a study of siplizumab effects on memory and regulatory T cells (dated by TCRdb to between 2018 and 2020). Concerning the study at large: The study looked at the effect of siplizumab, an anti-CD2 antibody, on alloreactive T-cell subsets in allogeneic mixed lymphocyte reactions made from human PBMCs.

Study-level results and caveats: Siplizumab significantly reduced the cumulative frequency of alloreactive sequences traceable to unstimulated CD4+ memory T cells. For roughly 80-96% of proliferating CD4+ or CD8+ clones, no naive or memory phenotype could be assigned. Among mappable alloreactive CD4+ clones, the Treg-derived fraction averaged approximately 69% with siplizumab versus around 25% in control reactions. Whether proliferating Tregs from siplizumab cultures actually had suppressive function was not functionally confirmed. Sequences below about 10^-5 frequency were poorly captured, so only a minor fraction of alloreactive clones could be mapped to unstimulated subsets. Compared with memory T cells, unstimulated naive T cells appeared more diverse, and naive cells seemed to make a substantial contribution to the alloresponse.

A remark on this clone: No cognate antigen has been identified for it. Base quality data are lacking; no much larger clone is found one base away.

Additional sequencing covered unstimulated subsets from a few donor pairs, namely CD8+ effector memory, CD4+ naive, CD8+ TEMRA, CD4+ memory and CD8+ naive. Sorted unstimulated T cells, along with proliferating T cells recovered from mixed lymphocyte reactions, underwent TCRbeta CDR3 sequencing. Fresh whole blood from approximately 11 HLA-typed healthy donors served as the source for isolating PBMCs. Library creation used the immunoSEQ multiplex PCR assay. Each sample had around 92,000 TCR templates assayed by the deep sequencing platform. Genomic DNA extracted from sorted T cells was the material used for TCRbeta CDR3 sequencing. For the original study's pipeline: The R programming language was used for clonal analysis of TCRbeta CDR3 data. Alloreactive CD4+ and CD8+ clones were defined by comparing unstimulated samples with post-reaction CFSE-low samples. Regulatory or non-regulatory origin was assigned to alloreactive CD4+ clones by matching of sequences to sorted unstimulated Treg and non-Treg repertoires. TCRdb provides this immuneACCESS table in a form limited to in-frame rearrangements. Some clones are lacking; in checked studies, under half of them reflect an unresolved V gene, and why the rest are absent is not known. The DNA was the basis for D and trimming; V, J and clone size are from that table. The sample table contains 50,000 to 55,000 clones; only one count was recorded for 95% to 97% of them. The leading ten clones occupy about 0.6% of the sample.

Germline trimming amounts to 6 bases on V and 10 bases on J, with 6 as the count of junction bases outside the gene matches. From its cysteine to its phenylalanine, the CDR3 spans 13 amino acids. Solely the CDR3 DNA is kept, with 39 bases framed from the first base. CDR1 and CDR2 are drawn from the germline V gene: MNHEY, SVGAGI. This clonotype was obtained from a human donor in good health. This sequence uses TRBV6-5 and TRBJ1-6; the central 7 bases match TRBD1. Sequencing was done on a sample of naive CD4+ T cells sorted from blood. The sample's cell subset or site label, in plain terms: unstimulated naive T cells. The DNA sequence is given as TGTGCCAGCAGCGACAGGGTTGGCTCACCCCTCCACTTT. It encodes CASSDRVGSPLHF.